The entry below describes one T cell receptor (beta chain). Its antigen remains unidentified. This sample was included in a study of T-cell memory formation after mild COVID-19. As for the study in general: Largely donor-specific TCR clusters were found. The study, taken as a whole, reports: Researchers could not confirm that second-wave clones peaking on day 37 targeted SARS-CoV-2. Clones contracting day 15 to 85 were balanced CD4/CD8; later expanders leaned CD4+.

With constant-segment primers, 5'RACE yielded cDNA libraries of TCR alpha and TCR beta that carried sample barcodes and UMIs. TCRdb redid the calling of the 5' RACE reads with MiXCR, one entry per CDR3 protein. The sample has about 620,000 distinct CDR3 sequences, about a sixth seen once. The CDR3 runs to 15 residues. Germline CDR1 reads MNHEY; CDR2 reads SMNVEV (reference sequence). V shed 3 bases and J 7 bases; nucleotides not matched to a gene: 10. The sample comprised PBMCs or a T cell subset sorted from them (not recorded which). This receptor was identified in an adult woman who had mild COVID-19 (a few samples of this study predate the infection). Cell type and time point are not known. The chain joins TRBV27 to TRBJ1-1; 8 bases line up with TRBD1. For the CDR3, the DNA is TGTGCCAGCAGTTTGCAGGGGGCCCTGAAGAGTGAAGCTTTCTTT. It is translated as CASSLQGALKSEAFF.